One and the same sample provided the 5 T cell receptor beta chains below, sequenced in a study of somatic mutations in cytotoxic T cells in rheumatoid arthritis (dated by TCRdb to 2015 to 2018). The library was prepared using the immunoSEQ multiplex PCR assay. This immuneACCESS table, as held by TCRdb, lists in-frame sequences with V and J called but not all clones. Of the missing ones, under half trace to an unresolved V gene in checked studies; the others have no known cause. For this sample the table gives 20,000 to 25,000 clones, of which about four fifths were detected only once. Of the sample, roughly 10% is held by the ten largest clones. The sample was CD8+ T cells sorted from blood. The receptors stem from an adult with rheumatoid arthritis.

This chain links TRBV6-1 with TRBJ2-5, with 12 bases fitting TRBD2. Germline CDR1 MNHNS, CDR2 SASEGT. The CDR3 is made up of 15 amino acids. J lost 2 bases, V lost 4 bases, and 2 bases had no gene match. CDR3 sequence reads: CASSGLAGEQETQYF. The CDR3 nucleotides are TGTGCCAGCAGTGGACTAGCGGGGGAGCAAGAGACCCAGTACTTC.

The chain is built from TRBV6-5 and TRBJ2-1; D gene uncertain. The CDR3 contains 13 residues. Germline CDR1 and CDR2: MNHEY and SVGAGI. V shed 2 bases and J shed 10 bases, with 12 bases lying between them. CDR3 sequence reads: CASSYLSRVEQFF. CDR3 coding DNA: TGTGCCAGCAGTTACCTTTCTCGAGTAGAGCAGTTCTTC.

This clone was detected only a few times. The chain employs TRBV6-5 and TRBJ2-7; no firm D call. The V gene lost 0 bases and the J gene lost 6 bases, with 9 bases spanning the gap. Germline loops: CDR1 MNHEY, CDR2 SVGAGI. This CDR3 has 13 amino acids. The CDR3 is CASSYSSASEQYF. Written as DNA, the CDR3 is TGTGCCAGCAGTTACTCTTCTGCCTCCGAGCAGTACTTC.

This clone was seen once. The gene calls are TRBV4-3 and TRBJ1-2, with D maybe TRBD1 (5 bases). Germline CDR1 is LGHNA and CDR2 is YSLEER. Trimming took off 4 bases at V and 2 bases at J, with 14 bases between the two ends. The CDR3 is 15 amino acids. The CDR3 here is CASSLFRGPNYGYTF. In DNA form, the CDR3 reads TGCGCCAGCAGCCTGTTCCGGGGCCCAAACTATGGCTACACCTTC.

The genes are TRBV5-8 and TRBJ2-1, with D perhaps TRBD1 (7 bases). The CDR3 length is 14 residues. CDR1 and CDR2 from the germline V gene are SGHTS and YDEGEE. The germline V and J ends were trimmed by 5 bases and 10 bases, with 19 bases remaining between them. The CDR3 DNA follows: TGTGCCAGCAGTCAGGAGGAGGGGGCTGGGGAGCAGTTCTTC. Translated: CASSQEEGAGEQFF.